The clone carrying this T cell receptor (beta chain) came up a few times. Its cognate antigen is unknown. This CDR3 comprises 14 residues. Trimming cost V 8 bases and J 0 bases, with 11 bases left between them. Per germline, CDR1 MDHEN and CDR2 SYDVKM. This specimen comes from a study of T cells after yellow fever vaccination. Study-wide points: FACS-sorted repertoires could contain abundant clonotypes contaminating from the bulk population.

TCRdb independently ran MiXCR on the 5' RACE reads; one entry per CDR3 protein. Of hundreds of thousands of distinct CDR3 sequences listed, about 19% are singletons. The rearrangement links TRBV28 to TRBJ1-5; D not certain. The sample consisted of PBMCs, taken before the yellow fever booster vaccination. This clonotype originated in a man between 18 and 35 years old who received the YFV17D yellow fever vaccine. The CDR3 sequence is CASGLLSSNQPQHF. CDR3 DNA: TGTGCCAGCGGACTCCTGAGTAGCAATCAGCCCCAGCATTTT.